Shown below are 9 T cell receptor beta chains from a single sample sequenced in a study of T cells expressing NK-cell markers. One entry per CDR3 protein, without DNA, is what TCRdb gives after re-calling the 5' RACE reads. Found here are approximately 380,000 distinct CDR3 sequences; the top ten clones hold 5.2%. What was sequenced was blood T cells: a sorted CD56 or NKG2C T cell subset, CD4+ or CD8+ T cells, or bulk PBMC T cells (not recorded which). The receptors stem from a man aged 18-70 years in good health.

The J gene is TRBJ2-1, the V gene TRBV7-2; the D call from TCRdb, TRBD2, cannot be confirmed without DNA. CDR3 size: 12 residues. Germline loops: CDR1 SGHTA, CDR2 FQGNSA. The chain's CDR3 is CASSGGRSEQFF.

The chain joins TRBV12-3 or TRBV12-4 to TRBJ1-1. The CDR3 spans 12 residues. The CDR3 is CASGPKNTEAFF.

This chain uses TRBV5-1 with TRBJ2-2; TCRdb's D call, TRBD2, is unchecked because there is no DNA. The germline V gene encodes CDR1 SGHRS and CDR2 YFSETQ. There are 14 residues in the CDR3. Here the CDR3 reads CASSLETSGRELFF.

CDR3 loop: CSVAWGAGVNEQFF. The chain carries TRBV29-1 and TRBJ2-1; TCRdb designates TRBD1, a call that cannot be tested without DNA. This CDR3 has 14 amino acids. The V gene's germline CDR1 is SQVTM and CDR2 ANQGSEA.

The rearrangement joins TRBV20-1 to TRBJ2-3. This CDR3 has 17 residues. Germline loops: CDR1 DFQATT, CDR2 SNEGSKA (reference sequence). The CDR3 is CSARDPRRIGGTDTQYF.

The chain is built from TRBV5-6 and TRBJ1-1; TCRdb gives TRBD1 as the D gene, but with no DNA this cannot be confirmed. The V gene's germline CDR1 is SGHDT and CDR2 YYEEEE. This CDR3 region has 17 residues. The CDR3 sequence: CASSLGTWGPMNTEAFF.

V usage is TRBV12-5 and J usage is TRBJ2-7; TCRdb designates TRBD1, a call that cannot be tested without DNA. Germline-derived CDR1 and CDR2 are LGHNT and FRNRAP. The CDR3 is 13 residues long. The CDR3 spells CASGIRSHYEQYF.

CDR3 sequence: CASSRQALDTQYF. The chain is built from TRBV18 and TRBJ2-3; as DNA is missing, the TRBD2 call by TCRdb cannot be tested. This CDR3 contains 13 residues. The germline CDR1 and CDR2 sequences are KGHSH and LQKENI.

The rearrangement joins TRBV6-1 to TRBJ1-2. The CDR3 is 15 residues long. Germline V lookup: CDR1 MNHNS, CDR2 SASEGT. The CDR3 loop is CASRNYSAGGYGYTF.